This entry describes one T cell receptor (beta chain). The ends were cut back, 3 bases at V and 4 bases at J, with 13 bases in the middle. Per the germline V gene, CDR1 is SNHLY and CDR2 is FYNNEI. This CDR3 comprises 15 residues. The authors built TCR beta libraries using iRepertoire HTBI primers and Arm-PCR of CDR3 regions. TCRdb re-analysed the multiplex PCR reads in MiXCR, keeping a single row per CDR3 protein. Among roughly 450,000 distinct CDR3 sequences listed, less than 25% were seen once. As to time point: persistent/refractory GD, antithyroid drugs over 5 years with positive TRAb. The TCR library used RNA extracted from PBMCs. The data are from a study of regulatory T cells in long-lasting Graves disease.

This specimen was peripheral blood mononuclear cells (PBMCs), taken when the disease was refractory, from a patient treated with antithyroid drugs. The TCR originated in a female donor with Graves disease. V and J are TRBV2 and TRBJ1-3; tentatively, D is TRBD1 (6 bases). The CDR3 coding sequence is TGTGCCAGCAGTGATAGCCCTACAGGGGGAAACACCATATATTTT. Residues: CASSDSPTGGNTIYF.